This TCR beta chain was captured in a study of blood T cell repertoires in COVID-19. On the study more broadly: T cells, B-cell-depleted T cells, or PBMCs provided the cDNA or gDNA that served as material.

The V and J ends lost 4 bases and 5 bases respectively, with 16 bases between them. Germline CDR1 reads SGDLS; CDR2 reads YYNGEE. CDR3 length: 15 residues. Per the authors' pipeline: Reference gene primer amplification gave estimated nucleated cell counts. The data were produced by immunoSEQ multiplex PCR, yet TCRdb's version contains in-frame clones alone and is incomplete. V and J calls and clone size are as listed in that table; D and trimming were resolved from the DNA. The sample consists of 100,000 to 150,000 clones, roughly 85% of them appearing once. The genes are TRBV9 and TRBJ2-1, with D maybe TRBD2 (7 bases). This clonotype originated in a woman aged 80 or older with acute or convalescent COVID-19. The sample consisted of peripheral blood. CDR3 coding DNA: TGTGCCAGCAGCCCCCGGGGGGCTAGACACAATGAGCAGTTCTTC. Translation: CASSPRGARHNEQFF. The whole variable domain, remainder taken from reference TRBV9 and TRBJ2-1, is DSGVTQTPKHLITATGQRVTLRCSPRSGDLSVYWYQQSLDQGLQFLIQYYNGEERAKGNILERFSAQQFPDLHSELNLSSLELGDSALYFCASSPRGARHNEQFFGPGTRLTVL.